This TCR beta chain was documented in a study of T cell repertoires in cytomegalovirus infection. Overall study: Carrying CMV and the relevant HLA type showed in public TCR beta signatures. Whole-study results and caveats: HLA-C-restricted TCR beta clonotypes specific for CMV led the ex vivo response. Pooled public TCR beta family frequency picked out CMV carriers with the relevant HLA.

In TCRdb, the reads were re-called with MiXCR into one record per CDR3 protein. Of 250,000 or so distinct CDR3 sequences in the sample, about 15% were seen once. The sample holds many counts of this clonotype. Its target is not known. This CDR3 region has 14 residues. V was clipped by 8 bases and J by 1 base, with 14 bases between them. CDR1 is MGHRA and CDR2 is YSYEKL in the germline V gene. The sequenced sample consisted of CD8+ T cells from PBMCs. The V and J genes are TRBV4-1 and TRBJ1-1; maybe TRBD1 (6 bases). This sequence was found in a human donor in good health (CMV status not recorded). Some clones in this sample may be carry-over from other donors' samples. The CDR3 DNA reads TGCGCCAGCTCCCCCACACAGGGGAACACTGAAGCTTTCTTT. It codes for CASSPTQGNTEAFF.